A single sample is the source of the 29 T cell receptor beta chains below, sequenced in a study of Tregs in tolerant kidney transplant recipients. Repertoires were generated with immunoSEQ multiplex PCR, while TCRdb's copy carries only in-frame clones and drops some. Here the sample table reports about 48,000 clones. The specimen comprised CD4+ T cells from blood, sampled before the transplant. All receptors come from a human donor who received a combined kidney and bone marrow transplant.

Points on this clone: Read sequence stops 3 residues before the CDR3 end, and the germline J gene provides the missing end. The chain recombines TRBV6-2 or TRBV6-3 with TRBJ1-1; D unresolved. In germline, CDR1 is MNHEY, CDR2 SVGEGT. The CDR3 length is 12 residues. CDR3 loop: CASSWSQTVAFF. Incomplete CDR3 DNA: TGTGCCAGCAGTTGGTCACAGACGGTG.

As concerns this clone: The sequenced fragment ends 3 residues before the CDR3 boundary, so the rest is inferred from the germline J gene. The rearrangement joins TRBV2 to TRBJ2-7; 9 bases fit TRBD2. The CDR3 covers 15 residues. The germline CDR1 and CDR2 sequences are SNHLY and FYNNEI. V gave up 2 bases and J gave up 2 bases; unmatched junction bases: 4. CDR3 DNA, as far as it was read: TGTGCCAGCAGTGAAACCGCGGGGGGGCCCTACGAG. Protein product: CASSETAGGPYE. The whole CDR3 protein reads CASSETAGGPYEQYF.

Turning to this clone: Sequencing ends 3 residues short of the CDR3 end; the germline J gene provides the rest. The rearrangement joins TRBV10-3 to TRBJ1-2; D gene unclear. The CDR3 contains 14 residues. V gave up 3 bases and J gave up 5 bases, with 13 bases separating them. CDR1 is ENHRY, CDR2 SYGVKD, per germline. CDR3: CAISDSGGPYGYTF. The CDR3 bases that were read are TGTGCCATCAGTGACTCCGGCGGCCCATATGGC.

Here the CDR3 reads CASSQEGNRVGLEGYTF. Partial CDR3 DNA: TGTGCCAGCAGCCAAGAAGGGAACAGGGTGGGGCTCGAAGGC. The rearrangement links TRBV14 to TRBJ1-2; maybe TRBD1 (6 bases). The read falls 3 residues short of the CDR3 end, and the missing part is taken from the germline J gene. The germline V gene has CDR1 SGHDN and CDR2 FVKESK. The CDR3 spans 17 residues.

Notes on this clone: The DNA ends 3 residues before the CDR3 does, and the rest of the CDR3 is filled in from the germline J gene. The gene calls are TRBV20-1 and TRBJ2-1, with a tentative D call TRBD1 (6 bases). Germline V gene data show CDR1 as DFQATT and CDR2 as SNEGSKA (reference sequence). V was shortened by 6 bases and J by 2 bases, with 14 bases between the two germline ends. The CDR3 spans 14 residues. The CDR3 spells CSAHRAGAYNEQFF. The CDR3 DNA, read in part, is TGCAGTGCCCACAGGGCCGGGGCCTACAATGAG.

A remark on this clone: The read is 3 residues too short to cover the CDR3 end, so that end is filled in from the germline J gene. This sequence joins TRBV19 and TRBJ1-4; 9 bases are a match to TRBD1. This CDR3 contains 15 residues. V was pared by 5 bases and J by 5 bases, with 6 bases of the junction left unmatched. In germline, CDR1 is LNHDA, CDR2 SQIVND (reference sequence). Incomplete CDR3 DNA: TGTGCCAGTAGTTCCCGGACAGGGGTAAATGAAAAA. Amino acids: CASSSRTGVNEK. The complete CDR3 protein is CASSSRTGVNEKLFF.

On this clone: The read halts 3 residues ahead of the CDR3 end, with the missing end drawn from the germline J gene. This chain joins TRBV30 and TRBJ1-2; TRBD1 is a possible D gene (6 bases). Trimming cost V 0 bases and J 1 base, with 9 bases left between them. CDR1 is GTSNPN, CDR2 SVGIG, per germline (reference sequence). This CDR3 comprises 14 residues. This CDR3 is CAWSVTGRNYGYTF. The sequenced part of the CDR3 DNA is TGTGCCTGGAGTGTGACAGGCCGTAACTATGGC.

Concerning this clone: The read is 3 residues too short to cover the CDR3 end, so that end is filled in from the germline J gene. The chain combines TRBV7-9 with TRBJ2-7; no definite D call. The CDR3 length is 12 residues. V was cut by 2 bases and J by 6 bases, with 8 bases left in between. Germline assignment: CDR1 SEHNR and CDR2 FQNEAQ (reference sequence). The CDR3 region is CASSLSAGEQYF. The sequenced CDR3 bases are TGTGCCAGCAGCTTATCAGCAGGCGAG.

Incomplete CDR3 DNA: TGTGCCATCAGACCACAGGGGTCCACAGATACG. Translating it yields CAIRPQGSTDT. The complete CDR3 reads CAIRPQGSTDTQYF. The rearrangement uses TRBV10-3 and TRBJ2-3; 7 nucleotides match TRBD1. The read falls 3 residues short of the CDR3 end, and the missing part is taken from the germline J gene. Germline V lookup: CDR1 ENHRY, CDR2 SYGVKD. Trimming removed 6 bases from V and 2 bases from J; junction bases left unmatched: 5. The CDR3 covers 14 residues.

A word on this clone: The read ends 3 residues shy of where the CDR3 ends; the end is completed using the germline J gene. This chain connects TRBV2 to TRBJ1-4, with D possibly being TRBD1 (5 bases). Germline V CDR1 and CDR2: SNHLY, FYNNEI. With 2 bases removed from V and 3 bases from J, the gap between germline ends came to 19 bases. This CDR3 is 18 amino acids long. Incomplete CDR3 DNA: TGTGCCAGCAGTGAAATGGGGCCCAGCAAAGGTGCTAATGAAAAA. As protein: CASSEMGPSKGANEK. The entire CDR3 protein is CASSEMGPSKGANEKLFF.

Worth noting for this clone: The read is 3 residues too short to cover the CDR3 end, so that end is filled in from the germline J gene. The chain joins TRBV7-7 to TRBJ2-5; 12 bases are shared with TRBD2. V lost 4 bases and J lost 4; bases outside the gene matches: 7. This CDR3 spans 16 amino acids. The germline V gene encodes CDR1 SSHAT and CDR2 FNYEAQ (reference sequence). The part of the CDR3 DNA that was read is TGTGCCAGCAGCTCGGGGACTAGCGGGCACGGAGAGACC. Protein sequence: CASSSGTSGHGET. In full, the CDR3 reads CASSSGTSGHGETQYF.

With regard to this clone: The CDR3 goes on 3 residues after the read ends, and that part is filled in from the germline J gene. V is TRBV5-4 and J is TRBJ2-3, with D tentatively TRBD2 (6 bases). Between the trimmed V and J ends, which lost 5 bases and 6 bases, there was a span of 19 bases. The germline CDR1 and CDR2 sequences are SGHNT and YYREEE (reference sequence). This CDR3 spans 15 amino acids. CDR3 loop: CASSDDGGLGDTQYF. CDR3 DNA (partial): TGTGCCAGCAGTGACGATGGAGGGCTTGGGGATACG.

About this clone itself: The read ends 3 residues shy of where the CDR3 ends; the end is completed using the germline J gene. This chain uses TRBV30 with TRBJ2-7, with 9 bases that match TRBD2. Germline V gene lookup returns CDR1 GTSNPN and CDR2 SVGIG (reference sequence). J lost 6 bases, V lost 1 base, and 4 bases had no gene match. This CDR3 is built from 13 residues. The part of the CDR3 DNA that was read is TGTGCCTGGAGTGGCGGGAGGGTTGGCGAG. Its protein is CAWSGGRVGE. Given in full, the CDR3 is CAWSGGRVGEQYF.

Turning to this clone: The CDR3 goes on 3 residues after the read ends, and that part is filled in from the germline J gene. V usage is TRBV7-6 and J usage is TRBJ2-7, with a weak D call TRBD1 (6 bases). The CDR3 sequence is 15 residues long. The germline CDR1 and CDR2 sequences are SGHVS and FNYEAQ. The ends were cut back, 5 bases at V and 5 bases at J, with 19 bases in the middle. The CDR3 DNA, read in part, is TGTGCCAGCAGCCTAATCAACACAGGGCTCCACGAG. Its protein product is CASSLINTGLHE. The whole CDR3 protein is CASSLINTGLHEQYF.

To note about this clone: The read falls 3 residues short of the CDR3 end, and the missing part is taken from the germline J gene. This chain joins TRBV29-1 and TRBJ1-2, with D possibly TRBD1 on 6 matching bases. Trimming left V 6 bases short and J 7 bases short, with 21 bases between. The V gene's germline CDR1 is SQVTM and CDR2 ANQGSEA. The CDR3 has 14 amino acids. CDR3 bases read: TGCAGCGTAGCCGGGCCAGGGGAGATTGGTGGC. It specifies CSVAGPGEIGG. The CDR3 reads in full as CSVAGPGEIGGYTF.

Comments on this clone: Read sequence stops 3 residues before the CDR3 end, and the germline J gene provides the missing end. The chain has TRBV5-1 and TRBJ1-2; perhaps TRBD1 as D (5 bases). Per the germline V gene, CDR1 is SGHRS and CDR2 is YFSETQ. The CDR3 runs to 15 residues. V lost 4 bases to trimming and J lost 7 bases, with 20 bases between them. CDR3 in amino acids: CASSPGDRDLGGYTF. The CDR3 DNA, read in part, is TGCGCCAGCAGCCCGGGGGACCGAGATTTGGGTGGC.

Turning to this clone: The read finishes 3 residues shy of the CDR3 end, and the germline J gene is used to complete it. The V and J genes are TRBV7-2 and TRBJ1-2; tentative D call: TRBD1 (6 bases). The V end lost 1 base, the J end lost 6 bases, and 6 bases lay between the germline ends. Germline V CDR1 and CDR2: SGHTA, FQGNSA. This CDR3 is 12 amino acids long. CDR3 region: CASSLEGDGYTF. The sequenced CDR3 bases are TGTGCCAGCAGCTTAGAGGGGGATGGC.

The sequenced CDR3 bases are TGTGCCAGTAGTTACTCCGGGACAGGGGGCTCCTACGAG. Encoded protein: CASSYSGTGGSYE. The entire CDR3 reads CASSYSGTGGSYEQYF. The chain is built from TRBV19 and TRBJ2-7, with 11 bases fitting TRBD1. The read ends 3 residues early relative to the CDR3; the germline J gene fills the gap. CDR1 and CDR2 (germline): LNHDA, SQIVND (reference sequence). V shed 5 bases and J 0 bases; nucleotides not matched to a gene: 6. The CDR3 extends over 16 amino acids.

As regards this clone: The read is 3 residues too short to cover the CDR3 end, so that end is filled in from the germline J gene. The chain uses TRBV6-2 or TRBV6-3 and TRBJ1-1; D might be TRBD1 (6 bases). Germline values: CDR1 MNHEY, CDR2 SVGEGT. V gave up 2 bases and J gave up 5 bases, with 15 bases separating them. This CDR3 comprises 15 residues. The CDR3 bases that were read are TGTGCCAGCAGTTACGGGCAGGGGCTATCAACTGAA. Residues: CASSYGQGLSTE. The CDR3 reads in full as CASSYGQGLSTEAFF.

Notes on this clone: The sequenced fragment ends 3 residues before the CDR3 boundary, so the rest is inferred from the germline J gene. The V gene is TRBV15, the J gene TRBJ2-3, with 7 bases aligning to TRBD2. Trimming at V came to 0 bases and at J to 0 bases, leaving 15 bases not matched to a gene. Germline-derived CDR1 and CDR2 are LNHNV and YYDKDF (reference sequence). The CDR3 has 20 amino acids. This chain's CDR3 is CATSRDLGGRGYSSTDTQYF. The DNA read from the CDR3 is TGTGCCACCAGCAGAGATCTGGGTGGGAGGGGCTATTCTAGCACAGATACG.

A note on this clone: From the germline J gene comes the end of the CDR3, since the read stops 3 residues before it. The V call is TRBV19, the J call TRBJ1-6; 7 bases match TRBD1. The length of the CDR3 is 16 residues. J lost 5 bases, V lost 3 bases, and 7 bases had no gene match. CDR1 LNHDA and CDR2 SQIVND come from the germline V gene (reference sequence). The part of the CDR3 DNA that was read is TGTGCCAGTAGTATTACGGGTACAGGGGATAATTCACCC. As protein: CASSITGTGDNSP. The CDR3 in its entirety is CASSITGTGDNSPLHF.

On this clone itself: Read coverage stops 3 residues before the CDR3 terminus; the germline J gene supplies the remainder. The chain is built from TRBV2 and TRBJ1-6, with D possibly being TRBD1 (6 bases). Trimming cost V 6 bases and J 8 bases, with 26 bases left between them. The germline V gene has CDR1 SNHLY and CDR2 FYNNEI. The CDR3 is 18 residues long. The CDR3: CASSPRRSGGEGDSPLHF. Incomplete CDR3 DNA: TGTGCCAGCAGCCCCCGGCGTTCAGGAGGGGAGGGGGATTCACCC.

The CDR3 here is CASSLVAVVNTGELFF. Partial CDR3 DNA: TGCGCCAGCAGCTTGGTGGCGGTAGTGAACACCGGGGAG. The gene calls are TRBV5-1 and TRBJ2-2; D not resolved. The read ends 3 residues shy of where the CDR3 ends; the end is completed using the germline J gene. Germline CDR1 and CDR2: SGHRS and YFSETQ. Trimming stripped 0 bases from V and 1 base from J, with 10 bases between. The CDR3 sequence is 16 residues long.

To note about this clone: The DNA ends 3 residues before the CDR3 does, and the rest of the CDR3 is filled in from the germline J gene. V and J are TRBV2 and TRBJ2-5, with 13 bases identical to TRBD2. The CDR3 totals 14 residues. V dropped 6 bases and J dropped 4; count of bases not matched to a gene: 2. The germline gives CDR1 SNHLY, CDR2 FYNNEI. CDR3 DNA, as far as it was read: TGTGCCAGCAGATGGACTAGCGGGGGAGAGACC. Amino acids: CASRWTSGGET. The CDR3 in its entirety is CASRWTSGGETQYF. Filled out from reference TRBV2 and TRBJ2-5, the complete variable domain reads EPEVTQTPSHQVTQMGQEVILRCVPISNHLYFYWYRQILGQKVEFLVSFYNNEISEKSEIFDDQFSVERPDGSNFTLKIRSTKLEDSAMYFCASRWTSGGETQYFGPGTRLLVL.

Notes on this clone: The read ends 3 residues before the CDR3 terminus; that terminus is restored from the germline J gene. The genes are TRBV7-6 and TRBJ2-7, with D perhaps TRBD1 (6 bases). This CDR3 comprises 14 residues. The germline V and J ends were trimmed by 1 base and 6 bases, with 13 bases remaining between them. Germline CDR1 is SGHVS and CDR2 is FNYEAQ. CDR3 DNA, as far as it was read: TGTGCCAGCAGCTTAGAACAGGGTGGTGCCGAG. It encodes CASSLEQGGAE. The CDR3 reads in full as CASSLEQGGAEQYF.

Points on this clone: The read is 3 residues too short to cover the CDR3 end, so that end is filled in from the germline J gene. This chain joins TRBV20-1 and TRBJ2-2; 10 bases align to TRBD1. Per germline, CDR1 DFQATT and CDR2 SNEGSKA (reference sequence). CDR3 length: 13 amino acids. V was clipped by 5 bases and J by 5 bases; unmatched bases: 2. The CDR3 sequence: CSAAGQGTGELFF. CDR3 DNA (partial): TGCAGTGCTGCGGGACAGGGGACCGGGGAG.

Notes on this clone: The CDR3 end falls 3 residues outside the read, so it is completed with the germline J gene. The genes are TRBV18 and TRBJ2-3, with 9 bases matching TRBD2. Germline V lookup: CDR1 KGHSH, CDR2 LQKENI. The CDR3 has 15 amino acids. V was pared by 2 bases and J by 6 bases, with 6 bases of the junction left unmatched. CDR3 amino acids: CASSPAASGADTQYF. The part of the CDR3 DNA that was read is TGTGCCAGCTCACCAGCGGCTAGCGGGGCTGATACG.

Turning to this clone: The missing CDR3 end, 3 residues past where the read stops, is filled in from the germline J gene. The V gene is TRBV19, the J gene TRBJ2-5; the match to TRBD2 covers 8 bases. Germline V gene lookup returns CDR1 LNHDA and CDR2 SQIVND (reference sequence). V shed 3 bases, J shed 5 bases, and the junction held 20 bases outside the gene matches. There are 19 residues in the CDR3. The CDR3 sequence is CASSMTGIDLRGVRETQYF. Incomplete CDR3 DNA: TGTGCCAGTAGTATGACGGGGATTGATTTGCGGGGGGTTCGTGAGACC.

Of note for this clone: The CDR3 extends 3 residues past the end of the read, so its final part is completed from the germline J gene. The V and J genes are TRBV11-3 and TRBJ2-7; D may be TRBD1 (6 bases). Germline CDR1 is SGHNT and CDR2 is YENEEA. CDR3 length: 13 residues. Trimming removed 3 bases at V and 5 bases at J, with 11 bases between. Partial CDR3 DNA: TGTGCCAGCAGCTTTTCAGGGGCTAACGAG. Protein product: CASSFSGANE. The CDR3, in full, reads CASSFSGANEQYF.